These 25 T cell receptor beta chains were sequenced from one sample in a study of CD4 and CD8 cells across lung adenocarcinoma regions. Via MiXCR, TCRdb re-called the PCR reads, giving one row per CDR3 protein. The table shows thousands of distinct CDR3 sequences, with 46% occurring only once. Specimen: CD4+ T cells from the margin of a lung tumor. These receptors came from a female donor with lung adenocarcinoma. The CD4 and CD8 labels of this study may be unreliable.

CDR3 sequence: CASSVASGNGLETQYF. The DNA for the CDR3 is TGTGCCAGCAGCGTAGCTAGCGGGAATGGTTTAGAGACCCAGTACTTC. The chain is built from TRBV9 and TRBJ2-1; 9 bases match TRBD2. The last part of the DNA fits TRBJ2-5 better; the J call may be wrong. Germline loops: CDR1 SGDLS, CDR2 YYNGEE. The CDR3 contains 16 residues.

V usage is TRBV6-1 and J usage is TRBJ2-1; TRBD2 might be the D (6 bases). TRBJ2-5 explains the end of the DNA better; the J call may be wrong. The CDR3 has 16 residues. The germline CDR1 and CDR2 sequences are MNHNS and SASEGT. This CDR3 is CASSDYASAIQETQYF. In DNA form, the CDR3 reads TGTGCCAGCAGTGATTATGCTAGCGCGATACAGGAGACCCAGTACTTC.

Note on this clonotype: One end of the junction is discordant with germline, which a read error may explain. V is TRBV6-5 and J is TRBJ2-2; 7 positions agree with TRBD1. The CDR3 extends over 14 amino acids. CDR1 and CDR2 (germline): MNHEY, SVGAGI. The CDR3 DNA reads TGTGCCAGCAGTTACGGTGTAGTCACAGGGGAGCAGTTTTTT. It translates to CASSYGVVTGEQFF.

This clonotype was found a few times. The rearrangement uses TRBV11-2 and TRBJ1-2, with D hard to call. V was trimmed by 7 bases and J by 7 bases, leaving 16 bases between them. The germline V gene has CDR1 SGHAT and CDR2 FQNNGV. The CDR3 is made up of 13 amino acids. CDR3 region: CASTSNRNFGYTF. The CDR3 nucleotides read TGTGCCAGCACCTCCAATCGGAATTTTGGCTACACCTTC.

This clonotype was recorded many times. The chain employs TRBV6-4 and TRBJ2-2; D may be TRBD2 (6 bases). The CDR3 sequence is 14 residues long. Trimming took off 6 bases at V and 5 bases at J, with 13 bases between the two ends. The germline V gene encodes CDR1 MRHNA and CDR2 SNTAGT. The CDR3 is CASRMGGETGELFF. The CDR3, as DNA: TGTGCCAGCAGAATGGGAGGCGAGACCGGGGAGCTGTTTTTT.

This chain uses TRBV7-8 with TRBJ2-1; TRBD2 matches at 8 bases. Gene TRBJ2-5 matches the end of the DNA better, so the J call may be wrong. The V gene's germline CDR1 is SGHVS and CDR2 FQNEAQ. This CDR3 comprises 14 residues. CDR3 sequence (DNA): TGTGCCAGCAGCTTAGTACTAGCGGAAGAGACCCAGTACTTC. It specifies CASSLVLAEETQYF.

Only one count was recorded for this clonotype. A much larger clone lies one base from this, so it may be a read error. The rearrangement uses TRBV6-1 and TRBJ1-1; D gene ambiguous. This CDR3 has 16 amino acids. Trimming took off 3 bases at V and 4 bases at J, with 18 bases between the two ends. Germline CDR1 is MNHNS and CDR2 is SASEGT. In nucleotides, the CDR3 is TGTGCCAGCAGTGACAGTGTCCGGACGGGGAGCACTGAAGCTTTCTTT. Translated, it gives CASSDSVRTGSTEAFF.

V and J are TRBV6-5 and TRBJ2-1; 8 nucleotides agree with TRBD1. The J call could be wrong; TRBJ2-7 is a better fit for the DNA end. CDR3 length: 16 amino acids. From germline, CDR1 is MNHEY and CDR2 SVGAGI. The CDR3 region has the DNA TGTGCCAGCAGTTTAACACCAGGGGGCGCCTCCTACGAGCAGTACTTC. Encoded protein: CASSLTPGGASYEQYF.

This chain joins TRBV27 and TRBJ2-5, with D perhaps matching TRBD2 (6 bases). The last part of the DNA fits TRBJ2-7 better; the J call may be wrong. CDR3 length equals 14 residues. Per germline, CDR1 MNHEY and CDR2 SMNVEV (reference sequence). The CDR3 region has the DNA TGTGCCAGCAGTTTGGAGCGGGCGCCCTACGAGCAGTACTTC. Translated, it gives CASSLERAPYEQYF.

Within the sample, this clonotype is medium-sized. The genes are TRBV7-2 and TRBJ2-1, with D perhaps TRBD2 (7 bases). The CDR3 is 17 residues long. From germline, CDR1 is SGHTA and CDR2 FQGNSA. Deletions cut 5 bases from V and 4 bases from J, with 21 bases between. CDR3 nucleotide sequence: TGTGCCAGCAGCCCAGCCCCCCAGGGGAGGGGATACAATGAGCAGTTCTTC. Protein: CASSPAPQGRGYNEQFF. The full variable domain, completed using reference TRBV7-2 and TRBJ2-1, is GAGVSQSPSNKVTEKGKDVELRCDPISGHTALYWYRQSLGQGLEFLIYFQGNSAPDKSGLPSDRFSAERTGGSVSTLTIQRTQQEDSAVYLCASSPAPQGRGYNEQFFGPGTRLTVL.

The rearrangement links TRBV27 to TRBJ2-4; D is unclear. Trimming took 6 bases from V and 5 from J, leaving 11 bases between them. CDR3 length: 13 amino acids. CDR1 is MNHEY, CDR2 SMNVEV, per germline (reference sequence). The CDR3 spells CASRGFVENIQYF. For the CDR3, the DNA is TGTGCCAGCAGAGGGTTTGTAGAAAACATTCAGTACTTC.

The chain has TRBV5-1 and TRBJ2-4, with a possible D match to TRBD1 (8 bases). The J call is in doubt because the DNA end fits TRBJ2-1 better. CDR1 is SGHRS and CDR2 is YFSETQ in the germline V gene. This CDR3 spans 14 amino acids. The chain's CDR3 is CASSSTGGDNEQFF. The CDR3 coding sequence is TGCGCCAGCAGCTCCACAGGGGGGGACAATGAGCAGTTCTTC.

The chain recombines TRBV6-1 with TRBJ1-4; perhaps TRBD1 as D (6 bases). Germline CDR1 and CDR2: MNHNS and SASEGT. The CDR3 contains 15 residues. V was shortened by 6 bases and J by 4 bases, with 15 bases between the two germline ends. This chain's CDR3 is CASRTNTGNNEKLFF. For the CDR3, the DNA is TGTGCCAGCAGGACGAACACAGGGAATAATGAAAAACTGTTTTTT.

The sample holds one count of this clonotype. The gene calls are TRBV6-1 and TRBJ2-1; D is possibly TRBD2 (5 bases). Germline loops: CDR1 MNHNS, CDR2 SASEGT. The V and J ends lost 3 bases and 11 bases respectively, with 14 bases between them. The CDR3 extends over 13 amino acids. This chain's CDR3 is CASSEVPDGKQFF. The DNA for the CDR3 is TGTGCCAGCAGTGAGGTCCCTGACGGGAAGCAGTTCTTC.

The chain carries TRBV7-2 and TRBJ1-2, with 7 bases that match TRBD1. V lost 6 bases to trimming and J lost 6 bases; unmatched junction nucleotides: 10. Germline lookup yields CDR1 SGHTA and CDR2 FQGNSA. The CDR3 totals 14 residues. For the CDR3, the DNA is TGTGCCAGCAGTTTAAGAGAGGGGGCAGATGGCTACACCTTC. This gives the protein CASSLREGADGYTF.

The chain couples TRBV10-3 to TRBJ2-1, with 9 bases aligning to TRBD1. Germline V gene lookup returns CDR1 ENHRY and CDR2 SYGVKD. V lost 7 bases to trimming and J lost 5 bases; unmatched junction nucleotides: 6. This CDR3 region has 14 residues. This chain's CDR3 is CAITPGQGHNEQFF. The CDR3 nucleotides read TGTGCCATCACCCCGGGACAGGGCCACAATGAGCAGTTCTTC.

The V call is TRBV7-2, the J call TRBJ2-7; 12 bases are a match to TRBD2. Looked up from germline, CDR1 is SGHTA and CDR2 is FQGNSA. The CDR3 has 16 amino acids. After removal of 5 bases from V and 4 bases from J, the junction contained 9 bases not matched to a gene. The CDR3 loop reads CASSLRTSGISYEQYF. The DNA for the CDR3 is TGTGCCAGCAGCCTTCGGACTAGCGGGATCTCGTACGAGCAGTACTTC.

This clonotype is classed as medium-sized. The rearrangement uses TRBV27 and TRBJ1-5; the D gene is possibly TRBD1 (6 bases). The V end lost 0 bases, the J end lost 4 bases, and 10 bases lay between the germline ends. Looked up from germline, CDR1 is MNHEY and CDR2 is SMNVEV (reference sequence). CDR3 size: 15 residues. The CDR3 loop is CASSLSGGANQPQHF. CDR3 sequence (DNA): TGTGCCAGCAGTTTATCGGGGGGGGCTAATCAGCCCCAGCATTTT.

This clonotype has at least ten counts. One end of the junction fails to match germline, which may point to a read error. The chain uses TRBV7-2 and TRBJ2-5, with TRBD2 as a possible D gene (6 bases). CDR1 and CDR2 from the germline V gene are SGHTA and FQGNSA. This CDR3 is 16 amino acids long. The CDR3: CASSLERGGTQGTQYF. CDR3 in DNA: TGTGCCAGCAGCTTAGAAAGGGGAGGTACCCAAGGGACCCAGTACTTC.

This clonotype has just a few counts. The V gene is TRBV7-8, the J gene TRBJ2-1; the D is unclear. The J call may not be correct, given that the DNA end is closer to TRBJ2-7. There are 12 residues in the CDR3. The germline V gene has CDR1 SGHVS and CDR2 FQNEAQ. CDR3 in DNA: TGTGCCAGCAGCCCGGCGACCTACGAGCAGTACTTC. Its translation is CASSPATYEQYF.

In its sample, this clonotype ranks as medium-sized. The chain joins TRBV14 to TRBJ2-3; 8 bases line up with TRBD2. Germline CDR1 reads SGHDN; CDR2 reads FVKESK. V was pared by 3 bases and J by 10 bases, with 0 bases of the junction left unmatched. CDR3 length: 11 amino acids. The CDR3 bases are TGTGCCAGCAGCCAGGGACTAGCGCAGTATTTT. The encoded protein is CASSQGLAQYF.

The V call is TRBV4-1, the J call TRBJ1-1; D call uncertain. The CDR3 extends over 15 amino acids. Germline CDR1 is MGHRA and CDR2 is YSYEKL. V dropped 1 base and J dropped 0 bases, with 9 bases sitting between them. The CDR3 region has the DNA TGCGCCAGCAGCCAAGTAGGCGTCATGAACACTGAAGCTTTCTTT. The encoded protein is CASSQVGVMNTEAFF.

About this clonotype itself: It may be a read error: a sequence one base away is much more abundant. The rearrangement joins TRBV7-2 to TRBJ2-1, with D possibly TRBD1 on 6 matching bases. The J call may be wrong; the DNA end is better matched by TRBJ2-7. The germline gives CDR1 SGHTA, CDR2 FQGNSA. The CDR3 is 15 amino acids. The CDR3 protein is CASSLGQVSWNEQYF. The CDR3 bases are TGTGCCAGCAGCTTAGGACAGGTTAGTTGGAATGAGCAGTACTTC.

This clonotype was seen ten or more times. This chain joins TRBV24-1 and TRBJ2-5, with TRBD1 identical over 10 bases. V lost 7 bases to trimming and J lost 4 bases; unmatched junction nucleotides: 5. CDR3 length equals 14 residues. In germline, CDR1 is KGHDR, CDR2 SFDVKD. CDR3 coding DNA: TGTGCCACCAGGGGGACAGGGGAGGGAGAGACCCAGTACTTC. As protein: CATRGTGEGETQYF.

CDR3 sequence reads: CAGSGRGNTDTQYF. The CDR3, as DNA: TGTGCGGGCAGCGGGCGGGGAAACACAGATACGCAGTATTTT. This chain joins TRBV6-1 and TRBJ2-3, with D tentatively TRBD2 (6 bases). The CDR3 consists of 14 residues. CDR1 is MNHNS, CDR2 SASEGT, per germline.